Listed below are T cell receptor beta chains from one sample, sequenced in a study of human T cells and chemical hapten exposure. TCRdb fed the RACE reads into MiXCR, producing one record per CDR3 protein. The sample shows about 180,000 distinct CDR3 sequences, around 30% of them seen only once. Sequenced material: whole blood, taken in connection with sensitization to the hapten diphenylcyclopropenone (DPC). The receptor source for this set is a young woman with alopecia areata. Some clones in this sample may be carry-over from other donors' samples. Both conserved end residues are part of each CDR3. Fields, in order: J gene, V gene, clone size, D gene, CDR3 DNA, CDR3 protein. D genes are given only for firm matches. Part of the rows lack a size; the others show once, few, many or a class for expanded clones.

j_call: TRBJ1-5
v_call: TRBV3-1
clone_size: medium-sized
d_call: TRBD1
cdr3_nt: TGTGCCAGCAGCACAGGGGATAGCAATCAGCCCCAGCATTTT
cdr3_aa: CASSTGDSNQPQHF

j_call: TRBJ1-1
v_call: TRBV5-6
clone_size: NA
d_call: NA
cdr3_nt: TGTGCCAGCAGCTTGGGACAATGGGAGCAAATGAACACTGAAGCTTTCTTT
cdr3_aa: CASSLGQWEQMNTEAFF

j_call: TRBJ2-3
v_call: TRBV6-5
clone_size: NA
d_call: TRBD2
cdr3_nt: TGTGCCAGCAGAACTACTCCCGGGACTAGCGGGAGACCGGTTGGAGATACGCAGTATTTT
cdr3_aa: CASRTTPGTSGRPVGDTQYF

j_call: TRBJ2-7
v_call: TRBV7-2
clone_size: NA
d_call: TRBD1
cdr3_nt: TGTGCCAGCAGCCCCGGGACAGCCAACTACGAGCAGTACTTC
cdr3_aa: CASSPGTANYEQYF

j_call: TRBJ2-7
v_call: TRBV29-1
clone_size: NA
d_call: NA
cdr3_nt: TGCAGCGGTGCAGGGCTTCGGAACGAGCAGTACTTC
cdr3_aa: CSGAGLRNEQYF

j_call: TRBJ2-1
v_call: TRBV7-2
clone_size: NA
d_call: TRBD2
cdr3_nt: TGTGCCAGCAGCTCACTAGCGGGGGCTTTGAATGAGCAGTTCTTC
cdr3_aa: CASSSLAGALNEQFF

j_call: TRBJ1-6
v_call: TRBV19
clone_size: NA
d_call: NA
cdr3_nt: TGTGCCAGTAAGGGCCAAGGGGCTGGTTCACCCCTCCACTTT
cdr3_aa: CASKGQGAGSPLHF

j_call: TRBJ1-1
v_call: TRBV5-1
clone_size: many
d_call: NA
cdr3_nt: TGCGCCAGCAGCTTGGGCAGCACTGAAGCTTTCTTT
cdr3_aa: CASSLGSTEAFF

j_call: TRBJ2-3
v_call: TRBV29-1
clone_size: NA
d_call: TRBD1
cdr3_nt: TGCAGCGTGGTTCATTGGGGTACAGGGGGCGAAGGTACGCAGTATTTT
cdr3_aa: CSVVHWGTGGEGTQYF

j_call: TRBJ2-1
v_call: TRBV6-2/TRBV6-3
clone_size: NA
d_call: TRBD2
cdr3_nt: TGTGCCAGCAGTTATTCGACTAGCGGATTCAATGAGCAGTTCTTC
cdr3_aa: CASSYSTSGFNEQFF

j_call: TRBJ2-3
v_call: TRBV6-2/TRBV6-3
clone_size: many
d_call: NA
cdr3_nt: TGTGCCAGCAGTCCCCTTGCGGGGAACACAGATACGCAGTATTTT
cdr3_aa: CASSPLAGNTDTQYF

j_call: TRBJ1-1
v_call: TRBV5-1
clone_size: NA
d_call: NA
cdr3_nt: TGCGCCAGCAGCTTGGCCCGGACAGAGAACACTGAAGCTTTCTTT
cdr3_aa: CASSLARTENTEAFF

j_call: TRBJ2-2
v_call: TRBV3-2
clone_size: NA
d_call: NA
cdr3_nt: TGTGCCAGCAGCCAAGATAAAAATAGCGGGAGATGCACCGGGGAGCTGTTTTTT
cdr3_aa: CASSQDKNSGRCTGELFF

j_call: TRBJ1-2
v_call: TRBV4-3
clone_size: NA
d_call: TRBD1
cdr3_nt: TGCACCAGCAGCCAACGGAGACAGGGCAACTATGGCTACACCTTC
cdr3_aa: CTSSQRRQGNYGYTF

j_call: TRBJ2-1
v_call: TRBV29-1
clone_size: once
d_call: NA
cdr3_nt: TGCAGCGCCATAGGGCAGGGACTTGGATTAGATGAGCAGTTCTTC
cdr3_aa: CSAIGQGLGLDEQFF

j_call: TRBJ2-1
v_call: TRBV6-5
clone_size: few
d_call: NA
cdr3_nt: TGTGCCAGCACGGAGGGGTCCGAGCAGTTCTTC
cdr3_aa: CASTEGSEQFF

j_call: TRBJ1-1
v_call: TRBV5-1
clone_size: few
d_call: NA
cdr3_nt: TGCGCCAGCAGCCCTAGGGGGGGCGGCGTAGACACTGAAGCTTTCTTT
cdr3_aa: CASSPRGGGVDTEAFF

j_call: TRBJ1-1
v_call: TRBV7-9
clone_size: few
d_call: NA
cdr3_nt: TGTGCCAGCAGCTTAGATGCTGCCCTCGGAGCTTTCTTT
cdr3_aa: CASSLDAALGAFF

j_call: TRBJ2-1
v_call: TRBV4-3
clone_size: few
d_call: TRBD2
cdr3_nt: TGCGCCAGCAGCCAAGAACTAGCGGGGGGGAGACATGAGCAGTTCTTC
cdr3_aa: CASSQELAGGRHEQFF

j_call: TRBJ1-2
v_call: TRBV4-1
clone_size: few
d_call: NA
cdr3_nt: TGCGCCAGCAGCCAAGATTCAGGGGCAAACTATGGCTACACCTTC
cdr3_aa: CASSQDSGANYGYTF

j_call: TRBJ1-5
v_call: TRBV4-2
clone_size: NA
d_call: NA
cdr3_nt: TGTGCCAGCAGCCAAGGGGGAGCGGACGTCCTCCAGCCCCAGCATTTT
cdr3_aa: CASSQGGADVLQPQHF

j_call: TRBJ2-3
v_call: TRBV25-1
clone_size: few
d_call: NA
cdr3_nt: TGTGCCAGCAGTGATGGGGGAGCAGATACGCAGTATTTT
cdr3_aa: CASSDGGADTQYF

j_call: TRBJ1-4
v_call: TRBV7-9
clone_size: NA
d_call: TRBD1
cdr3_nt: TGTGCCAGCAGCTTAAGGACAGGGATTACAACTAATGAAAAACTGTTTTTT
cdr3_aa: CASSLRTGITTNEKLFF

j_call: TRBJ1-2
v_call: TRBV6-1
clone_size: NA
d_call: NA
cdr3_nt: TGTGCCAGCACTGGAAGGACTGGGAATTTTAACTATGGCTACACCTTC
cdr3_aa: CASTGRTGNFNYGYTF

j_call: TRBJ2-7
v_call: TRBV29-1
clone_size: NA
d_call: NA
cdr3_nt: TGCAGCGTTGAAGCCGAAGTCGTCCGGGGAGACGAGCAGTACTTC
cdr3_aa: CSVEAEVVRGDEQYF

j_call: TRBJ1-2
v_call: TRBV20-1
clone_size: NA
d_call: NA
cdr3_nt: TGCAGTGCCCCGCGGACCGACGCCTATGGCTACACCTTC
cdr3_aa: CSAPRTDAYGYTF

j_call: TRBJ2-2
v_call: TRBV28
clone_size: few
d_call: TRBD2
cdr3_nt: TGTGCCAGCAGCCTCCCGCAGCGGGGCGGGGAGCTGTTTTTT
cdr3_aa: CASSLPQRGGELFF

j_call: TRBJ2-7
v_call: TRBV3-2
clone_size: NA
d_call: NA
cdr3_nt: TGTGCCAGCAGCCCTCCCACCTACGAGCAGTACTTC
cdr3_aa: CASSPPTYEQYF

j_call: TRBJ1-1
v_call: TRBV28
clone_size: NA
d_call: NA
cdr3_nt: TGTGCCAGCCGGGGGGCTAACACTGAAGCTTTCTTT
cdr3_aa: CASRGANTEAFF

j_call: TRBJ2-1
v_call: TRBV29-1
clone_size: few
d_call: NA
cdr3_nt: TGCAGCGTTGACATAGGGGGGAATGAGCAGTTCTTC
cdr3_aa: CSVDIGGNEQFF

j_call: TRBJ2-2
v_call: TRBV29-1
clone_size: NA
d_call: TRBD2
cdr3_nt: TGCAGCGCCAACAGACTAGCGGGGGGATCGAACACCGGGGAGCTGTTTTTT
cdr3_aa: CSANRLAGGSNTGELFF

j_call: TRBJ2-7
v_call: TRBV20-1
clone_size: once
d_call: NA
cdr3_nt: TGCAGTGCTCGTAAGAGCGGTTACTACGAGCAGTACTTC
cdr3_aa: CSARKSGYYEQYF

j_call: TRBJ1-4
v_call: TRBV29-1
clone_size: NA
d_call: NA
cdr3_nt: TGCAGCGTGGCTGACAGGTGGGAAAAACTGTTTTTT
cdr3_aa: CSVADRWEKLFF

j_call: TRBJ2-7
v_call: TRBV20-1
clone_size: NA
d_call: NA
cdr3_nt: TGCAGTGCTAGTCTCGGACTTGGGAGCTCCTACGAGCAGTACTTC
cdr3_aa: CSASLGLGSSYEQYF

j_call: TRBJ2-1
v_call: TRBV21-1
clone_size: NA
d_call: NA
cdr3_nt: TGTGCCAGCAGCAAAGGCACTAGTTTCGATGAGCAGTTCTTC
cdr3_aa: CASSKGTSFDEQFF

j_call: TRBJ1-1
v_call: TRBV11-2
clone_size: medium-sized
d_call: NA
cdr3_nt: TGTGCCAGCAGCTTAGCATACAACACTGAAGCTTTCTTT
cdr3_aa: CASSLAYNTEAFF

j_call: TRBJ1-1
v_call: TRBV28
clone_size: few
d_call: TRBD1
cdr3_nt: TGTGCCAGCAGGTACCCACAGGGGGGGACTGAAGCTTTCTTT
cdr3_aa: CASRYPQGGTEAFF

j_call: TRBJ2-2
v_call: TRBV28
clone_size: NA
d_call: NA
cdr3_nt: TGTGCCAGCAGTTATGGCTCCGGGGAGCTGTTTTTT
cdr3_aa: CASSYGSGELFF

j_call: TRBJ2-2
v_call: TRBV5-1
clone_size: NA
d_call: NA
cdr3_nt: TGCGCCAGCAGCGGATCGGCCGGGGAGCTGTTTTTT
cdr3_aa: CASSGSAGELFF

j_call: TRBJ1-5
v_call: TRBV7-9
clone_size: NA
d_call: NA
cdr3_nt: TGTGCCAGCAGCTTAGGACACGGGGGGCCGCAGCCCCAGCATTTT
cdr3_aa: CASSLGHGGPQPQHF

j_call: TRBJ1-1
v_call: TRBV20-1
clone_size: NA
d_call: NA
cdr3_nt: TGCAGTGCCACCGAACAGATGAACACTGAAGCTTTCTTT
cdr3_aa: CSATEQMNTEAFF

j_call: TRBJ1-2
v_call: TRBV7-9
clone_size: NA
d_call: NA
cdr3_nt: TGTGCCAGCAGCTTATCCCAGACAGCTAACTATGGCTACACCTTC
cdr3_aa: CASSLSQTANYGYTF

j_call: TRBJ1-1
v_call: TRBV28
clone_size: NA
d_call: NA
cdr3_nt: TGTGCCAGCAGTCTCCCCCATTTCGGCACTGAAGCTTTCTTT
cdr3_aa: CASSLPHFGTEAFF

j_call: TRBJ1-1
v_call: TRBV6-2/TRBV6-3
clone_size: once
d_call: TRBD1
cdr3_nt: TGTGCCAGCAGTTACTCCCGGGACAGTTGGAACACTGAAGCTTTCTTT
cdr3_aa: CASSYSRDSWNTEAFF

j_call: TRBJ2-6
v_call: TRBV6-2/TRBV6-3
clone_size: NA
d_call: NA
cdr3_nt: TGTGCCAGCGGTCGGGCTGGGGCCAACGTCCTGACTTTC
cdr3_aa: CASGRAGANVLTF

j_call: TRBJ2-7
v_call: TRBV2
clone_size: NA
d_call: NA
cdr3_nt: TGTGCCAGCAGTGACGGAGCGGTCTACGAGCAGTACTTC
cdr3_aa: CASSDGAVYEQYF

j_call: TRBJ1-4
v_call: TRBV11-1
clone_size: NA
d_call: TRBD1
cdr3_nt: TGTGCCAGCAGCTCTACAGGGGAGCCTAATGAAAAACTGTTTTTT
cdr3_aa: CASSSTGEPNEKLFF

j_call: TRBJ1-6
v_call: TRBV28
clone_size: few
d_call: TRBD1
cdr3_nt: TGTGCCAGCAGTCCACAGGGGGAGCATTCACCCCTCCACTTT
cdr3_aa: CASSPQGEHSPLHF

j_call: TRBJ2-2
v_call: TRBV7-2
clone_size: NA
d_call: NA
cdr3_nt: TGTGCCAGCAGCTTAAGGGGTTCCGGGGAGCTGTTTTTT
cdr3_aa: CASSLRGSGELFF

j_call: TRBJ2-3
v_call: TRBV20-1
clone_size: few
d_call: NA
cdr3_nt: TGCAGTGCTCTAGCAGGGGGCACAGATACGCAGTATTTT
cdr3_aa: CSALAGGTDTQYF

j_call: TRBJ1-4
v_call: TRBV4-2
clone_size: few
d_call: NA
cdr3_nt: TGTGCCAGCAGCCAAGAAGGGCTAGACGAAAAACTGTTTTTT
cdr3_aa: CASSQEGLDEKLFF

j_call: TRBJ2-3
v_call: TRBV4-1
clone_size: NA
d_call: NA
cdr3_nt: TGCGCCAGCAGCCAAGGGGAGGCGTCACGAGATCCGCAGTATTTT
cdr3_aa: CASSQGEASRDPQYF

j_call: TRBJ2-2
v_call: TRBV7-2
clone_size: few
d_call: NA
cdr3_nt: TGTGCCAGCAGCCAGAGGGGGAACACCGGGGAGCTGTTTTTT
cdr3_aa: CASSQRGNTGELFF

j_call: TRBJ1-3
v_call: TRBV28
clone_size: NA
d_call: NA
cdr3_nt: TGTGCCAGTATGGGTTCACCGGGAAACACCATATATTTT
cdr3_aa: CASMGSPGNTIYF

j_call: TRBJ1-2
v_call: TRBV28
clone_size: NA
d_call: TRBD1
cdr3_nt: TGTGCCAGCAGTTCCGGGACAGTGTATAATGGCTACACCTTC
cdr3_aa: CASSSGTVYNGYTF